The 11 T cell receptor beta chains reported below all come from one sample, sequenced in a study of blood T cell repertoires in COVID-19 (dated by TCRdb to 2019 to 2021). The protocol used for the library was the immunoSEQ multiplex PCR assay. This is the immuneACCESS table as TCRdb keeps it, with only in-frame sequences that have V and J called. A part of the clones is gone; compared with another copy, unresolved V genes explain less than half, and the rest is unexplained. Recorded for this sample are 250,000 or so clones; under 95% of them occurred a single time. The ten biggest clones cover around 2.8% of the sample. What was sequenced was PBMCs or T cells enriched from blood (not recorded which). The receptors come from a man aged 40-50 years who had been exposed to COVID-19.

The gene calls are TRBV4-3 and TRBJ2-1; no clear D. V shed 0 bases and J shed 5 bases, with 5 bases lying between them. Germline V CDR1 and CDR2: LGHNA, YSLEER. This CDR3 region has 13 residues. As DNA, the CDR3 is TGCGCCAGCAGCCAAGAGCCGGACAATGAGCAGTTCTTC. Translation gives CASSQEPDNEQFF.

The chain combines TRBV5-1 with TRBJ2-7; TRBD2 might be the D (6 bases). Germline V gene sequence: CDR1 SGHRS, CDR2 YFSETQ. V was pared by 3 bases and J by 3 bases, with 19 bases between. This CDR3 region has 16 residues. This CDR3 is CASSSVGLTTNYEQYF. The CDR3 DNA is TGCGCCAGCAGCTCCGTGGGACTGACGACGAACTACGAGCAGTACTTC. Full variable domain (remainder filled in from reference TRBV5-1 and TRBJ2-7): KAGVTQTPRYLIKTRGQQVTLSCSPISGHRSVSWYQQTPGQGLQFLFEYFSETQRNKGNFPGRFSGRQFSNSRSEMNVSTLELGDSALYLCASSSVGLTTNYEQYFGPGTRLTVT.

The CDR3 nucleotides read TGTGCCAGCAGTTTCGGACAGACTTTTGAAGCTTTCTTT. Translating it yields CASSFGQTFEAFF. V is TRBV28 and J is TRBJ1-1; possibly TRBD1 for D (6 bases). The ends were cut back, 3 bases at V and 7 bases at J, with 12 bases in the middle. This CDR3 is built from 13 residues. Germline loops: CDR1 MDHEN, CDR2 SYDVKM.

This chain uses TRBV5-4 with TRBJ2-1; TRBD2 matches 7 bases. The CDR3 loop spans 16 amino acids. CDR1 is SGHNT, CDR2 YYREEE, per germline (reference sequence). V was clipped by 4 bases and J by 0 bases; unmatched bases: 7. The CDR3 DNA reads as TGTGCCAGCAGCGAGCTAGCGGCTCGCTCCTACAATGAGCAGTTCTTC. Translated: CASSELAARSYNEQFF.

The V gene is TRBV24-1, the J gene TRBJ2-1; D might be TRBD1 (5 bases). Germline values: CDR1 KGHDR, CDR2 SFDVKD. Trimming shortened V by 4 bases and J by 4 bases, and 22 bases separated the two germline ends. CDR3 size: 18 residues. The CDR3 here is CATSDPMLQGALYNEQFF. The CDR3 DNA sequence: TGTGCCACCAGTGACCCTATGCTCCAGGGCGCCCTTTACAATGAGCAGTTCTTC.

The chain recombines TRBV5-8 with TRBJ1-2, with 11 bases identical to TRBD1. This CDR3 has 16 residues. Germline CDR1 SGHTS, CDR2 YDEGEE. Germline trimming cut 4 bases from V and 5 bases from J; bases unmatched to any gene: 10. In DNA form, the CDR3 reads TGTGCCAGCAGCCTTCCCGGGACAGGGGGTTTTTATGGCTACACCTTC. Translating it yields CASSLPGTGGFYGYTF.

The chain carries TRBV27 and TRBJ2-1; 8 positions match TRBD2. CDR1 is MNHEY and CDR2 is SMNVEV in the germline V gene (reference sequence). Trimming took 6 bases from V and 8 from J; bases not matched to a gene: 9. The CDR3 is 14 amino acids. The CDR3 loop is CASRGLVGPHEQFF. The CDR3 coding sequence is TGTGCCAGCAGGGGACTAGTCGGCCCCCATGAGCAGTTCTTC.

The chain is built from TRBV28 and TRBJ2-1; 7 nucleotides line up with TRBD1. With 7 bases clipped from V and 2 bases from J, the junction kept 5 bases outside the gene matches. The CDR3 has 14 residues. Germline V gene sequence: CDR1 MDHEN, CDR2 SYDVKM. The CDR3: CASTRDRTYNEQFF. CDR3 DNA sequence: TGTGCCAGCACCCGGGACAGAACCTACAATGAGCAGTTCTTC.

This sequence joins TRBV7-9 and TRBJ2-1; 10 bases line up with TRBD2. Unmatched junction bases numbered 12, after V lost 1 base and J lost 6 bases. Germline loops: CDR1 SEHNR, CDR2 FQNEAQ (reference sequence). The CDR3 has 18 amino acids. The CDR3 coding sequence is TGTGCCAGCAGCTTAGTGGATATTATGGGACTAGCGTTCAATGAGCAGTTCTTC. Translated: CASSLVDIMGLAFNEQFF.

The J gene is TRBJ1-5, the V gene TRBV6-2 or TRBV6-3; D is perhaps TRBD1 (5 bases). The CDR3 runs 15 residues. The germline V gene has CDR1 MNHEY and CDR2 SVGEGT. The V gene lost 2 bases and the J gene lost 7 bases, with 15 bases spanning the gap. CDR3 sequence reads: CASSYTLVQVQPQHF. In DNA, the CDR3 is TGTGCCAGCAGTTACACTTTAGTACAGGTGCAGCCCCAGCATTTT.

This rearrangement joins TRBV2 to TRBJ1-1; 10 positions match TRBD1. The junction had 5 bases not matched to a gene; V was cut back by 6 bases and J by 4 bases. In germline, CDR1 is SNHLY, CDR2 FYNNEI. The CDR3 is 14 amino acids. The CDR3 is CASRNRDRGTEAFF. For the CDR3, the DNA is TGTGCCAGCAGGAACCGGGACAGGGGCACTGAAGCTTTCTTT. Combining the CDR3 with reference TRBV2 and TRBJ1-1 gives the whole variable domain EPEVTQTPSHQVTQMGQEVILRCVPISNHLYFYWYRQILGQKVEFLVSFYNNEISEKSEIFDDQFSVERPDGSNFTLKIRSTKLEDSAMYFCASRNRDRGTEAFFGQGTRLTVV.